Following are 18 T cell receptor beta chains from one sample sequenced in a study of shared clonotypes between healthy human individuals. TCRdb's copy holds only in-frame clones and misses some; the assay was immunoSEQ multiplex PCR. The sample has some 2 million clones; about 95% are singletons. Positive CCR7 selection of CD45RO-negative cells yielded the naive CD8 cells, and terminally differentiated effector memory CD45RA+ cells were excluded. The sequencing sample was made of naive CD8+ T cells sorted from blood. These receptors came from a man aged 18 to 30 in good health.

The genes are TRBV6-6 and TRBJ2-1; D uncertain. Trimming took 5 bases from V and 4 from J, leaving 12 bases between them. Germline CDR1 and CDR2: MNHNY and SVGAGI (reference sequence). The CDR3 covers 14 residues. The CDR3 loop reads CASSLLEGYNEQFF. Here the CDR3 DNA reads TGTGCCAGCAGTCTATTGGAAGGGTACAATGAGCAGTTCTTC.

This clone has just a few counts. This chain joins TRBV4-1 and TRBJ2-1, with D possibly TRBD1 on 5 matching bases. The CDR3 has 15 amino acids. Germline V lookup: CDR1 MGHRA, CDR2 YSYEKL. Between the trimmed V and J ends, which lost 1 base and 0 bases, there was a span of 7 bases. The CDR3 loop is CASSQGQISYNEQFF. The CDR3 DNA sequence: TGCGCCAGCAGCCAAGGACAGATCTCCTACAATGAGCAGTTCTTC.

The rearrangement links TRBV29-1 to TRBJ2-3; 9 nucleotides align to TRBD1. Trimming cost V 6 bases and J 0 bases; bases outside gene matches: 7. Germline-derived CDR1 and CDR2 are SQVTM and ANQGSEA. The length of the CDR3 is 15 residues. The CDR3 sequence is CSVWTGALSTDTQYF. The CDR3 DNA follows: TGCAGCGTGTGGACAGGGGCCTTGAGCACAGATACGCAGTATTTT.

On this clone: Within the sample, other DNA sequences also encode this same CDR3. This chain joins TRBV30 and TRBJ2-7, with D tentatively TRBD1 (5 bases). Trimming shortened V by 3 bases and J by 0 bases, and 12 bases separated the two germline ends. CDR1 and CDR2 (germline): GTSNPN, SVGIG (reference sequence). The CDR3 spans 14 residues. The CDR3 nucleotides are TGTGCCTGGAGCCCCGGAACAGGCTCCTACGAGCAGTACTTC. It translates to CAWSPGTGSYEQYF.

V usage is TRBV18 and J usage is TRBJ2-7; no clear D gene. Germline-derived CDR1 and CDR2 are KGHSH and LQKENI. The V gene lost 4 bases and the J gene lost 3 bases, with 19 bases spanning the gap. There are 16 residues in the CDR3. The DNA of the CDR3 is TGTGCCAGCTCACTTTACCCCCTTCGAGCCAACTACGAGCAGTACTTC. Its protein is CASSLYPLRANYEQYF.

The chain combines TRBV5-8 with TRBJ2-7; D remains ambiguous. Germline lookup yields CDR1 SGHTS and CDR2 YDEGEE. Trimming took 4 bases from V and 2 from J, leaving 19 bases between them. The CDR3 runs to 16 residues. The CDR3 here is CASSPEPPEGTYEQYF. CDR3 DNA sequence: TGTGCCAGCAGCCCAGAACCGCCTGAAGGGACCTACGAGCAGTACTTC.

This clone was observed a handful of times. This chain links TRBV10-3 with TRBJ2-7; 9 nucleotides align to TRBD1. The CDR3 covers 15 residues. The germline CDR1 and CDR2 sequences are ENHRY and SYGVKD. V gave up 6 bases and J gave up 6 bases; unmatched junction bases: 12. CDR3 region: CAISVTGTGFFEQYF. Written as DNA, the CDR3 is TGTGCCATCAGCGTAACCGGGACAGGGTTCTTCGAGCAGTACTTC.

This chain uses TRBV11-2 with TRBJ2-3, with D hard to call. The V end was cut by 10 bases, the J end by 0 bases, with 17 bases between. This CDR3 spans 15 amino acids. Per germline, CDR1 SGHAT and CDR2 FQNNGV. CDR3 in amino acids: CATALGPMSTDTQYF. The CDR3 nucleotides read TGTGCCACCGCCCTAGGCCCCATGAGCACAGATACGCAGTATTTT.

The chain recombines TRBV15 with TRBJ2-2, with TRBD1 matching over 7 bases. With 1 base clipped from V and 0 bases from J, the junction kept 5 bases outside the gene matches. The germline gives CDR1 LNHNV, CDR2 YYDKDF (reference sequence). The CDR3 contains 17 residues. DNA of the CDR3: TGTGCCACCAGCAGAGGAACCGGGACAGCGAACACCGGGGAGCTGTTTTTT. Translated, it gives CATSRGTGTANTGELFF.

For the CDR3, the DNA is TGTGCCAGCAGCACAGGGACAGCCCACTACGAGCAGTACTTC. This codes for CASSTGTAHYEQYF. The rearrangement uses TRBV9 and TRBJ2-7, with TRBD1 matching over 7 bases. Germline CDR1 is SGDLS and CDR2 is YYNGEE. The J segment lost 3 bases and the V segment lost 4 bases, leaving 7 bases of the junction unmatched. The CDR3 spans 14 residues.

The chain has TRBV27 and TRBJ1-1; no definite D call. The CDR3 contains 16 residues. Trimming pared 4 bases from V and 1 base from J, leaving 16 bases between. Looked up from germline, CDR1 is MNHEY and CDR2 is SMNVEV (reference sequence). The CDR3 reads CASSSTYGARNTEAFF. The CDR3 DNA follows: TGTGCCAGCAGTTCTACTTATGGAGCTAGGAACACTGAAGCTTTCTTT.

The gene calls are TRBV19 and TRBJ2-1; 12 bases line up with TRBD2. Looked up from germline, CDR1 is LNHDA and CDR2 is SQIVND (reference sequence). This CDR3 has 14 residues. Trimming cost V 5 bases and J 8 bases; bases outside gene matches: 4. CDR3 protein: CASSRTSGNDEQFF. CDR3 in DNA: TGTGCCAGTAGTCGGACTAGCGGGAATGATGAGCAGTTCTTC.

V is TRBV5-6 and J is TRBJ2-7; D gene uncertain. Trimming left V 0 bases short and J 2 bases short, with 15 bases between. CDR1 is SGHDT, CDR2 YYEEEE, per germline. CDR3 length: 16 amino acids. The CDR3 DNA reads TGTGCCAGCAGCTTGGGGGGTGGCGATTTGACCTACGAGCAGTACTTC. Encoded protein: CASSLGGGDLTYEQYF.

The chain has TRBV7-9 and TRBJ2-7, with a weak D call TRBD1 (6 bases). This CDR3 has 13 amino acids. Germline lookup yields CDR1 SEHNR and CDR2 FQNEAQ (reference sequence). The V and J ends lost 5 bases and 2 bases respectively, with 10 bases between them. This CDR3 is CASSPRDTYEQYF. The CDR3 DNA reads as TGTGCCAGCAGCCCACGGGACACCTACGAGCAGTACTTC.

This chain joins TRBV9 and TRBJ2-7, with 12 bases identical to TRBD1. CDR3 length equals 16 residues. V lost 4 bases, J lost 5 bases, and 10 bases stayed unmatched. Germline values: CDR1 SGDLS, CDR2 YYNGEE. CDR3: CASSSAGTGGFDEQYF. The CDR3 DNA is TGTGCCAGCAGCTCAGCCGGGACAGGGGGCTTCGACGAGCAGTACTTC.

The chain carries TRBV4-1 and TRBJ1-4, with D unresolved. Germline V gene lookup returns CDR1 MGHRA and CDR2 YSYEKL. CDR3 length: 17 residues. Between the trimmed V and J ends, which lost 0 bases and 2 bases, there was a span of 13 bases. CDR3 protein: CASSQERRLSTNEKLFF. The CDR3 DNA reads TGCGCCAGCAGCCAAGAACGTAGGTTGTCGACTAATGAAAAACTGTTTTTT.

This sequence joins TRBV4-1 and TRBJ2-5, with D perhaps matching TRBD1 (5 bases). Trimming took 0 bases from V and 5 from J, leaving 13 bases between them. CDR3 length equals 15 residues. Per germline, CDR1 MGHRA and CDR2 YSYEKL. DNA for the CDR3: TGCGCCAGCAGCCAAGATATACAGGCTGGGGAGACCCAGTACTTC. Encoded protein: CASSQDIQAGETQYF.

The CDR3 DNA sequence: TGTGCCAGCAGCGGCCGACAGGGGGGAAAGGGCTACGAGCAGTACTTC. This translates into CASSGRQGGKGYEQYF. The gene calls are TRBV13 and TRBJ2-7, with TRBD1 identical over 9 bases. V was pared by 5 bases and J by 3 bases, with 11 bases of the junction left unmatched. The germline V gene has CDR1 PRHDT and CDR2 FYEKMQ (reference sequence). CDR3 length equals 16 residues.